The 26 T cell receptor beta chains in this list originate from one sample, sequenced in a study of T cell responses to AZD1222 COVID-19 vaccine. Generated by immunoSEQ multiplex PCR, the TCRdb table keeps only in-frame clones and is missing some. In the table there are more than 80,000 clones, 90% of which are singletons. The sample consisted of peripheral blood, taken 28 days after the second AZD1222 dose. These receptors were collected from an adult who received the AZD1222 COVID-19 vaccine.

The V and J genes are TRBV7-3 and TRBJ2-3; unclear D gene. V lost 1 base and J lost 7, with 12 bases in between. Germline-derived CDR1 and CDR2 are SGHTA and FQGTGA. The CDR3 loop spans 14 amino acids. CDR3 region: CASSLNMGGNTQYF. The CDR3 DNA is TGTGCCAGCAGCTTAAATATGGGTGGGAATACGCAGTATTTT.

The V and J genes are TRBV6-5 and TRBJ1-2; 7 nucleotides align to TRBD1. The V gene end was trimmed by 8 bases and the J gene end by 7 bases; junction bases not matched to a gene: 10. This CDR3 contains 13 residues. CDR1 is MNHEY and CDR2 is SVGAGI in the germline V gene. CDR3 loop: CASSPTGLGGYTF. CDR3 nucleotide sequence: TGTGCCAGCTCCCCGACAGGGTTGGGTGGCTACACCTTC.

V is TRBV4-1 and J is TRBJ2-7, with a tentative D call TRBD2 (7 bases). CDR1 MGHRA and CDR2 YSYEKL come from the germline V gene. This CDR3 contains 16 residues. The V gene lost 1 base and the J gene lost 3 bases, with 16 bases spanning the gap. The CDR3 nucleotides read TGCGCCAGCAGCCAAGTTAGGGGGGGCAGAGGCTACGAGCAGTACTTC. Its protein product is CASSQVRGGRGYEQYF.

The rearrangement uses TRBV9 and TRBJ2-3, with 13 bases identical to TRBD2. V was clipped by 6 bases and J by 3 bases; unmatched bases: 4. CDR3 length: 15 amino acids. Germline V gives CDR1 SGDLS, CDR2 YYNGEE. The CDR3 region is CASTQGLAGTDTQYF. CDR3 nucleotide sequence: TGTGCCAGCACCCAGGGACTAGCGGGGACAGATACGCAGTATTTT.

The J gene is TRBJ2-3, the V gene TRBV7-3; no reliable D call. The germline V and J ends were trimmed by 4 bases and 2 bases, with 7 bases remaining between them. The CDR3 loop spans 13 amino acids. CDR1 is SGHTA and CDR2 is FQGTGA in the germline V gene. The CDR3 nucleotides are TGTGCCAGCAGCTCACAGAACACAGATACGCAGTATTTT. This sequence encodes CASSSQNTDTQYF.

CDR3 region: CASSEGVAGGQETQYF. The CDR3, as DNA: TGTGCCAGCAGTGAAGGGGTGGCGGGGGGCCAAGAGACCCAGTACTTC. The J gene is TRBJ2-5, the V gene TRBV2, with TRBD2 matching over 8 bases. The CDR3 totals 16 residues. The V gene's germline CDR1 is SNHLY and CDR2 FYNNEI. V dropped 1 base and J dropped 1; count of bases not matched to a gene: 5.

This chain uses TRBV11-2 with TRBJ2-7; D is undetermined. V dropped 5 bases and J dropped 0 bases, with 14 bases sitting between them. Germline V gene data show CDR1 as SGHAT and CDR2 as FQNNGV. This CDR3 is 15 amino acids long. CDR3 sequence (DNA): TGTGCCAGCAGCCCTTCGACGGGCAGCTCCTACGAGCAGTACTTC. Encoded protein: CASSPSTGSSYEQYF.

The chain is built from TRBV5-1 and TRBJ2-1; the D call may be TRBD1 or TRBD2 (6 bases each). CDR1 and CDR2 (germline): SGHRS, YFSETQ. Trimming removed 3 bases from V and 4 bases from J, with 20 bases in between. CDR3 length: 17 residues. The CDR3 reads CASSSGAAGGWYNEQFF. For the CDR3, the DNA is TGCGCCAGCAGCTCGGGGGCGGCAGGCGGATGGTACAATGAGCAGTTCTTC.

This chain links TRBV5-1 with TRBJ2-7, with D tentatively TRBD2 (6 bases). This CDR3 contains 13 residues. The germline V and J ends were trimmed by 4 bases and 3 bases, with 11 bases remaining between them. Germline values: CDR1 SGHRS, CDR2 YFSETQ. The CDR3 sequence is CASSITSYYEQYF. The CDR3 region has the DNA TGCGCCAGCAGCATAACTAGCTACTACGAGCAGTACTTC.

This chain connects TRBV27 to TRBJ2-7; the D is unclear. The CDR3 is made up of 15 amino acids. Germline-derived CDR1 and CDR2 are MNHEY and SMNVEV (reference sequence). The V end was cut by 4 bases, the J end by 1 base, with 14 bases between. CDR3 residues: CASSSTRAESYEQYF. CDR3 sequence (DNA): TGTGCCAGCAGTTCGACCCGGGCGGAGTCCTACGAGCAGTACTTC.

The chain carries TRBV19 and TRBJ2-7; 8 nucleotides align to TRBD2. The CDR3 is 15 amino acids. From germline, CDR1 is LNHDA and CDR2 SQIVND (reference sequence). The V gene end was trimmed by 5 bases and the J gene end by 6 bases; junction bases not matched to a gene: 12. DNA of the CDR3: TGTGCCAGTAGTCCCGCCGGGGGGGGTTGGGGCGAGCAGTACTTC. It codes for CASSPAGGGWGEQYF.

The V and J genes are TRBV6-1 and TRBJ2-7, with TRBD1 matching over 9 bases. CDR1 is MNHNS, CDR2 SASEGT, per germline. Losses at the gene ends were 2 bases for V and 5 bases for J; bases not matched to a gene: 7. The CDR3 contains 15 residues. The CDR3 loop is CASSELEDRGHEQYF. The DNA of the CDR3 is TGTGCCAGCAGTGAATTAGAGGACAGGGGACACGAGCAGTACTTC.

This chain uses TRBV19 with TRBJ2-2, with 7 bases identical to TRBD2. V trimming: 5 bases; J trimming: 1 base; junction bases outside the gene matches: 4. The CDR3 totals 15 residues. Per the germline V gene, CDR1 is LNHDA and CDR2 is SQIVND (reference sequence). CDR3 sequence reads: CASSLVAGNTGELFF. The CDR3 DNA is TGTGCCAGTAGTCTGGTAGCGGGGAACACCGGGGAGCTGTTTTTT.

V and J are TRBV6-1 and TRBJ1-2; D not certain. CDR3 size: 13 residues. Trimming shortened V by 0 bases and J by 4 bases, and 6 bases separated the two germline ends. Germline V gene data show CDR1 as MNHNS and CDR2 as SASEGT. CDR3 residues: CASSEALGYGYTF. The CDR3, as DNA: TGTGCCAGCAGTGAAGCGCTCGGCTATGGCTACACCTTC.

The chain links TRBV6-5 to TRBJ1-6; D might be TRBD1 (5 bases). V was clipped by 9 bases and J by 5 bases, with 11 bases between them. The CDR3 has 13 residues. Germline V CDR1 and CDR2: MNHEY, SVGAGI. CDR3 sequence (DNA): TGTGCCAGAGGGATGGGGGATAATTCACCCCTCCACTTT. Its protein is CARGMGDNSPLHF.

This chain links TRBV9 with TRBJ2-1, with D perhaps matching TRBD2 (7 bases). V shed 2 bases and J shed 0 bases, with 12 bases lying between them. Germline V gene lookup returns CDR1 SGDLS and CDR2 YYNGEE. The CDR3 is 16 residues long. In DNA form, the CDR3 reads TGTGCCAGCAGCGTCCCTGGGGGGGCCTCCTACAATGAGCAGTTCTTC. This encodes CASSVPGGASYNEQFF.

This rearrangement joins TRBV7-6 to TRBJ1-1; 7 bases agree with TRBD1. The CDR3 spans 14 residues. Per the germline V gene, CDR1 is SGHVS and CDR2 is FNYEAQ. V shed 5 bases and J 5 bases; nucleotides not matched to a gene: 8. The CDR3, as DNA: TGTGCCAGCAGCCCGAACAGGGGAGGAACTGAAGCTTTCTTT. Translating it yields CASSPNRGGTEAFF.

This clone has only one observation. The rearrangement joins TRBV25-1 to TRBJ2-5, with a possible D match to TRBD1 (5 bases). V shed 5 bases and J shed 5 bases, with 15 bases lying between them. This CDR3 has 14 residues. CDR1 and CDR2 from the germline V gene are MGHDK and SYGVNS. This chain's CDR3 is CASSRRGALETQYF. As DNA, the CDR3 is TGTGCCAGCAGTAGAAGGGGCGCGTTGGAGACCCAGTACTTC.

V gene TRBV3-1 (or the pseudogene TRBV3-2) combines with J gene TRBJ2-1; 7 bases are a match to TRBD2. CDR3 length: 14 residues. Per germline, CDR1 LGHDT and CDR2 YNNKEL (reference sequence). V shed 1 base, J shed 9 bases, and the junction held 6 bases outside the gene matches. CDR3 coding DNA: TGTGCCAGCAGCCAAGGGACTAGTCAGGGTGAGCAGTTCTTC. Residues: CASSQGTSQGEQFF.

In DNA, the CDR3 is TGTGCCAGCAGTAACCACCCGGGCTCCTACGAGCAGTACTTC. This translates into CASSNHPGSYEQYF. V usage is TRBV6-5 and J usage is TRBJ2-7; D uncertain. Germline assignment: CDR1 MNHEY and CDR2 SVGAGI. This CDR3 is 14 amino acids long. V gave up 5 bases and J gave up 0 bases, with 11 bases separating them.

In regard to this clone: The junction departs from the called germline gene at one end, perhaps through a read error. J is TRBJ2-3 and V is TRBV7-7; a weak D match, TRBD1 (5 bases). The CDR3 loop spans 13 amino acids. Germline assignment: CDR1 SSHAT and CDR2 FNYEAQ (reference sequence). The CDR3 DNA follows: TGTGCTAGCAGCTTAGGCAGGGCAGATACGCAGTATTTT. Translation: CASSLGRADTQYF. The full variable domain, rest sourced from reference TRBV7-7 and TRBJ2-3, is GAGVSQSPRYKVTKRGQDVTLRCDPISSHATLYWYQQALGQGPEFLTYFNYEAQPDKSGLPSDRFSAERPEGSISTLTIQRTEQRDSAMYRCASSLGRADTQYFGPGTRLTVL.

V and J are TRBV4-3 and TRBJ1-4; D remains ambiguous. With 2 bases removed from V and 5 bases from J, the gap between germline ends came to 12 bases. Per the germline V gene, CDR1 is LGHNA and CDR2 is YSLEER. This CDR3 is 15 amino acids long. CDR3 nucleotides: TGCGCCAGCAGCCAAATTAAACAGTTGAATGAAAAACTGTTTTTT. Protein product: CASSQIKQLNEKLFF.

V and J are TRBV5-6 and TRBJ1-5, with D possibly being TRBD1 (6 bases). Trimming took 3 bases from V and 1 from J, leaving 11 bases between them. The CDR3 sequence is 15 residues long. Germline-derived CDR1 and CDR2 are SGHDT and YYEEEE. In nucleotides, the CDR3 is TGTGCCAGCAGCTGGGGGCCCGGGAGCAATCAGCCCCAGCATTTT. It yields the protein CASSWGPGSNQPQHF. Together with reference TRBV5-6 and TRBJ1-5, the CDR3 gives the full variable domain: DAGVTQSPTHLIKTRGQQVTLRCSPKSGHDTVSWYQQALGQGPQFIFQYYEEEERQRGNFPDRFSGHQFPNYSSELNVNALLLGDSALYLCASSWGPGSNQPQHFGDGTRLSIL.

There are a few counts of this clone. V is TRBV25-1 and J is TRBJ1-1; no definite D call. V was clipped by 3 bases and J by 3 bases, with 14 bases between them. The germline V gene encodes CDR1 MGHDK and CDR2 SYGVNS. There are 15 residues in the CDR3. CDR3 bases: TGTGCCAGCAGTGACACACAAAGTGGGTACACTGAAGCTTTCTTT. Amino acid sequence: CASSDTQSGYTEAFF.

This sequence joins TRBV27 and TRBJ2-5; D perhaps matches TRBD1 (5 bases). V was shortened by 5 bases and J by 0 bases, with 13 bases between the two germline ends. Germline lookup yields CDR1 MNHEY and CDR2 SMNVEV (reference sequence). This CDR3 comprises 15 residues. The CDR3, as DNA: TGTGCCAGCAGTGCTGACAGACCTTACCAAGAGACCCAGTACTTC. The encoded protein is CASSADRPYQETQYF.

The chain couples TRBV3-1 (or the pseudogene TRBV3-2) to TRBJ1-3; a possible D gene is TRBD1 (6 bases). Germline CDR1 and CDR2: LGHDT and YNNKEL (reference sequence). This CDR3 contains 15 residues. Trimming cost V 5 bases and J 4 bases, with 15 bases left between them. CDR3 DNA sequence: TGTGCCAGCAGCTTTACAGGGACGAGGGGAAACACCATATATTTT. Translating gives CASSFTGTRGNTIYF.